Below, 18 T cell receptor beta chains from the same sample are listed, as sequenced in a study of breast tumors, draining lymph nodes, adjacent tissues. The lymph nodes were axillary draining lymph nodes from breast cancer patients. Via MiXCR, TCRdb re-called the multiplex PCR reads, giving one row per CDR3 protein. The sample carries 250,000 or so distinct CDR3 sequences, roughly 30% recorded once. The material sequenced was axillary lymph node tissue. These TCRs come from a female donor with breast cancer. Some clones in this sample may be carry-over from other donors' samples.

Comment on this clonotype: A much bigger clone sits one base away, suggesting this may be a read error. The rearrangement links TRBV11-2 to TRBJ1-2; no reliable D call. From germline, CDR1 is SGHAT and CDR2 FQNNGV. This CDR3 region has 14 residues. Between the trimmed V and J ends, which lost 5 bases and 4 bases, there was a span of 14 bases. Written as DNA, the CDR3 is TGTGCCAGCAGCCAAACCAGGAGAACCTATGGCTACACCTTC. Translation gives CASSQTRRTYGYTF.

In regard to this clonotype: One junction end does not reproduce the germline sequence, and a read error may be involved. The rearrangement links TRBV20-1 to TRBJ2-1, with 9 bases fitting TRBD1. The CDR3 covers 13 residues. Germline V gives CDR1 DFQATT, CDR2 SNEGSKA (reference sequence). CDR3: CSAGTGFNNEQVF. CDR3 nucleotide sequence: TGCAGTGCGGGGACAGGGTTCAACAACGAGCAGGTCTTC.

There are many counts of this clonotype. The rearrangement uses TRBV19 and TRBJ2-1; the D gene is possibly TRBD2 (5 bases). The ends were cut back, 3 bases at V and 0 bases at J, with 15 bases in the middle. There are 17 residues in the CDR3. Germline assignment: CDR1 LNHDA and CDR2 SQIVND (reference sequence). The DNA of the CDR3 is TGTGCCAGTAGTATCCAACGGGATCCGAGCTCCTACAATGAGCAGTTCTTC. Translated, it gives CASSIQRDPSSYNEQFF.

This clonotype was observed a few times. The chain's CDR3 is CASSPPGRGGTF. As DNA, the CDR3 is TGTGCCAGCAGTCCCCCAGGGAGGGGGGGCACCTTC. This sequence joins TRBV28 and TRBJ1-2; D may be TRBD1 (6 bases). The CDR3 covers 12 residues. Trimming took 5 bases from V and 13 from J, leaving 17 bases between them. CDR1 and CDR2 from the germline V gene are MDHEN and SYDVKM.

This clonotype was detected many times. The CDR3 coding sequence is TGCAGTGCTACCTCCGGCGTGTCGACCGGGACAGAAATCACAGATACGCAGTATTTT. Amino acids: CSATSGVSTGTEITDTQYF. The rearrangement joins TRBV20-1 to TRBJ2-3; 7 bases align to TRBD1. With V trimmed by 4 bases and J by 2 bases, 21 bases remained unmatched. Germline loops: CDR1 DFQATT, CDR2 SNEGSKA (reference sequence). CDR3 length: 19 amino acids.

This clonotype has a count of ten or more. This chain links TRBV10-3 with TRBJ2-7; 10 positions agree with TRBD1. Germline loops: CDR1 ENHRY, CDR2 SYGVKD. The J segment lost 2 bases and the V segment lost 8 bases, leaving 6 bases of the junction unmatched. The CDR3 is made up of 14 amino acids. The CDR3 loop reads CAIATGGIPYEQYF. As DNA, the CDR3 is TGTGCCATCGCGACAGGGGGCATACCCTACGAGCAGTACTTC.

Ten or more counts support this clonotype. This chain joins TRBV7-2 and TRBJ2-2; TRBD2 matches 7 bases. V shed 6 bases, J shed 5 bases, and the junction held 6 bases outside the gene matches. The CDR3 spans 14 residues. Germline V lookup: CDR1 SGHTA, CDR2 FQGNSA. The CDR3 here is CASRGGSSTGELFF. CDR3 bases: TGTGCCAGCAGGGGGGGGTCATCGACCGGGGAGCTGTTTTTT.

This clonotype was recorded a few times. This may come from a read error, since a much larger clone is one base off. The chain recombines TRBV9 with TRBJ2-1, with TRBD1 matching over 8 bases. The CDR3 length is 15 residues. Germline CDR1 is SGDLS and CDR2 is YYNGEE. Trimming took 0 bases from V and 4 from J; bases not matched to a gene: 3. DNA of the CDR3: TGTGCCAGCAGCGTAGGGGACAGGTCTTACAATGAGCAGTTCTTC. Translation: CASSVGDRSYNEQFF.

This clonotype occurred a few times. Given a much more abundant clone one base away, this may be a read error. CDR3 loop: CASSLSRTSGYTF. CDR3 sequence (DNA): TGTGCCAGCAGCTTATCGAGAACCTCTGGCTACACCTTC. The chain carries TRBV11-2 and TRBJ1-2, with D uncertain. V was cut by 2 bases and J by 7 bases, with 11 bases left in between. Germline values: CDR1 SGHAT, CDR2 FQNNGV. The CDR3 is 13 residues long.

The chain couples TRBV20-1 to TRBJ2-5; D unclear. The CDR3 contains 14 residues. V was cut by 2 bases and J by 2 bases, with 12 bases left in between. CDR1 and CDR2 from the germline V gene are DFQATT and SNEGSKA (reference sequence). The CDR3 loop reads CSARRSGLQETQYF. CDR3 bases: TGCAGTGCTAGAAGATCCGGTCTTCAAGAGACCCAGTACTTC.

There are many counts of this clonotype. This chain links TRBV20-1 with TRBJ2-3, with TRBD2 as a possible D gene (5 bases). CDR1 is DFQATT and CDR2 is SNEGSKA in the germline V gene (reference sequence). V lost 5 bases and J lost 0, with 12 bases in between. CDR3 length equals 14 residues. This CDR3 reads CSAAAETSTDTQYF. The CDR3 nucleotides are TGCAGTGCTGCAGCGGAAACTAGCACAGATACGCAGTATTTT.

This clonotype was seen ten or more times. This chain links TRBV20-1 with TRBJ1-4, with unresolved D. The germline CDR1 and CDR2 sequences are DFQATT and SNEGSKA (reference sequence). The ends were cut back, 3 bases at V and 8 bases at J, with 16 bases in the middle. The CDR3 runs 14 residues. In DNA form, the CDR3 reads TGCAGTGCTAGCCCGATTTTCGTCGAGGAAAAACTGTTTTTT. It encodes CSASPIFVEEKLFF.

There are many counts of this clonotype. The chain joins TRBV7-8 to TRBJ2-5, with D possibly matching TRBD2 (5 bases). Looked up from germline, CDR1 is SGHVS and CDR2 is FQNEAQ. The CDR3 totals 16 residues. Trimming pared 10 bases from V and 5 bases from J, leaving 26 bases between. The CDR3 reads CATFPSPQQRYETQYF. The CDR3 nucleotides are TGTGCCACCTTCCCCTCCCCCCAGCAGCGGTACGAGACCCAGTACTTC.

This clonotype was counted at least ten times. V is TRBV19 and J is TRBJ2-7; maybe TRBD2 (6 bases). V lost 5 bases and J lost 3, with 14 bases in between. In germline, CDR1 is LNHDA, CDR2 SQIVND (reference sequence). The CDR3 is 14 amino acids. Written as DNA, the CDR3 is TGTGCCAGTAGTGGCGGGGCCCAGGGCTACGAGCAGTACTTC. Translating gives CASSGGAQGYEQYF.

This clonotype was found a few times. V is TRBV7-9 and J is TRBJ1-1; D gene ambiguous. The V gene lost 5 bases and the J gene lost 7 bases, with 11 bases spanning the gap. The CDR3 contains 12 residues. From germline, CDR1 is SEHNR and CDR2 FQNEAQ (reference sequence). The chain's CDR3 is CASSRQVHEAFF. The CDR3 DNA reads as TGTGCCAGCAGCCGACAAGTTCATGAAGCTTTCTTT. Combining the CDR3 with reference TRBV7-9 and TRBJ1-1 gives the whole variable domain DTGVSQNPRHKITKRGQNVTFRCDPISEHNRLYWYRQTLGQGPEFLTYFQNEAQLEKSRLLSDRFSAERPKGSFSTLEIQRTEQGDSAMYLCASSRQVHEAFFGQGTRLTVV.

Regarding this clonotype: Germline is not matched at one junction end, which may reflect a read error. This chain joins TRBV27 and TRBJ2-7; possible D gene TRBD2, 6 bases. The CDR3 sequence is 15 residues long. Per germline, CDR1 MNHEY and CDR2 SMNVEV (reference sequence). The CDR3 DNA follows: TGTGCCGGCAGTTTGTCGGGAGCACCGACCTACGAGCAGTACTTC. It yields the protein CAGSLSGAPTYEQYF.

As for this clonotype: It may be a read error: a sequence one base away is much more abundant. The chain carries TRBV6-5 and TRBJ2-7, with TRBD2 matching over 7 bases. The CDR3 consists of 13 residues. Germline V lookup: CDR1 MNHEY, CDR2 SVGAGI. The J segment lost 3 bases and the V segment lost 8 bases, leaving 7 bases of the junction unmatched. Written as DNA, the CDR3 is TGTGCCAGCCGCGCTGCTAGCGGCTACGAGCAGTACTTC. Protein product: CASRAASGYEQYF.

This clonotype was recorded many times. The chain has TRBV4-3 and TRBJ2-1; D possibly corresponds to TRBD1 (6 bases). CDR1 LGHNA and CDR2 YSLEER come from the germline V gene. This CDR3 is built from 15 residues. Trimming took off 0 bases at V and 9 bases at J, with 15 bases between the two ends. The CDR3 is CASSQEGRKGGEQFF. The DNA of the CDR3 is TGCGCCAGCAGCCAAGAGGGGCGGAAAGGGGGTGAGCAGTTCTTC.